This T cell receptor (beta chain) was profiled in a study of control samples from healthy donors and cancer patients (dated by TCRdb to about 2020). Libraries were prepared through the immunoSEQ multiplex PCR assay. Not all clones reach the TCRdb copy of this immuneACCESS table, which keeps in-frame sequences only. Checked studies attribute under half of the gap to unresolved V genes and leave the rest unexplained. In all, the sample holds some 100,000 clones, and 70% to 90% of those were seen once. Jointly, the top ten make up around 14% of the sample. This clone was seen a single time. There is no known antigen for this receptor. No base quality information exists; no much larger clone differs at one position. The specimen was blood. The source of this sequence is a man aged 25-45 years in good health.

Here is the DNA: TGTGCCAGCACGAGGACAGGTTCCGGACAAGAGACCCAGTACTTC. This gives the protein CASTRTGSGQETQYF. The chain couples TRBV6-5 to TRBJ2-5; 7 bases in between match TRBD1. Here V drops 7 bases and J drops 2 bases, and the junction holds 10 bases not matched to any gene. The CDR3, cysteine through phenylalanine, is 15 amino acids long. Left in the record is the CDR3 DNA by itself, 45 bases read in frame from the first base. CDR1 and CDR2, looked up from the germline V gene, are MNHEY and SVGAGI.